Listed below are T cell receptor beta chains from one sample, sequenced in a study of blood T cell repertoires in COVID-19. The table came from immunoSEQ multiplex PCR; TCRdb's copy has only in-frame clones and leaves some out. The repertoire consists of almost 350,000 clones, with about 88% occurring once and the leading ten covering 0.85% to 1.3%. Sequencing input: PBMCs or T cells enriched from blood (not recorded which). The receptor set was obtained from a woman aged 25 to 39 who had been exposed to COVID-19. The CDR3 runs from the conserved cysteine through the conserved F or W. The D gene is left open where the match is weak. The size entry is marked missing in some rows and otherwise reads once, few, many or a size class.

TRBD1 | TRBJ1-2 | . | TRBV7-8 | TGTGCCAGCAGCTTATGGACAGGGACCGCTAACTATGGCTACACCTTC | CASSLWTGTANYGYTF
TRBD1 | TRBJ1-1 | . | TRBV5-1 | TGCGCCAGCAGCCGGCGGGACAGGGAAACTGAAGCTTTCTTT | CASSRRDRETEAFF
. | TRBJ2-1 | . | TRBV19 | TGTGCCAGTAGAGCCCCGGGGGAACTAGCAGGTGAGCAGTTCTTC | CASRAPGELAGEQFF
. | TRBJ2-7 | once | TRBV5-4 | TGTGCCAGCAGCGGAGGGGGCACGATCCCCTACGAGCAGTACTTC | CASSGGGTIPYEQYF
. | TRBJ1-5 | few | TRBV7-8 | TGTGCCAGCAGCTTAGCGGTTCAGGCGAATCAGCCCCAGCATTTT | CASSLAVQANQPQHF
TRBD1 | TRBJ1-3 | . | TRBV10-3 | TGTGCCATCAAAGGGGACAGACAGGGGACCGGCTCTGGAAACACCATATATTTT | CAIKGDRQGTGSGNTIYF
TRBD2 | TRBJ2-1 | . | TRBV9 | TGTGCCTCCGGCCCGCGGGAGGGCTCAAGCTCCTACAATGAGCAGTTCTTC | CASGPREGSSSYNEQFF
TRBD1 | TRBJ2-1 | . | TRBV24-1 | TGTGCCACCAGTGCCCTGACAGGGAGCTCCTACAATGAGCAGTTCTTC | CATSALTGSSYNEQFF
TRBD2 | TRBJ2-1 | . | TRBV27 | TGTGCCAGCAGTTTCCTGGGGCTAGCGGGAGGGCCTGGTGAGCAGTTCTTC | CASSFLGLAGGPGEQFF
TRBD1 | TRBJ2-7 | . | TRBV19 | TGTGCCAGTAGTATAAAGGGGACAAGGGGGCCTCATCGGTACTTC | CASSIKGTRGPHRYF
TRBD2 | TRBJ2-1 | . | TRBV27 | TGTGCCAGCAGTTCCCTTAGCGGGAGGGTCTACAATGAGCAGTTCTTC | CASSSLSGRVYNEQFF
TRBD2 | TRBJ2-1 | once | TRBV7-3 | TGTGCCAGCAGCTTAACTCCTAGCGGGAGGGAATACAATGAGCAGTTCTTC | CASSLTPSGREYNEQFF
. | TRBJ2-1 | . | TRBV5-1 | TGCGCCAGCAGCGAACCTAGGTTAAGGGGCGATGAGCAGTTCTTC | CASSEPRLRGDEQFF
TRBD2 | TRBJ2-2 | . | TRBV20-1 | TGCAGTGCTAGTGCTAGCGGGAGGGGCACCGGGGAGCTGTTTTTT | CSASASGRGTGELFF
TRBD2 | TRBJ2-3 | once | TRBV29-1 | TGCAGCGTCCGACTAGCGGGAGAGTCAGATACGCAGTATTTT | CSVRLAGESDTQYF
. | TRBJ1-6 | . | TRBV11-1 | . | CASSFGSGQGNSPLHF
TRBD1 | TRBJ1-4 | . | TRBV6-5 | TGTGCCAGCAGTTACTCGGGGACAGGGCTGGGGGAAAAACTGTTTTTT | CASSYSGTGLGEKLFF
. | TRBJ2-7 | . | TRBV6-5 | TGTGCCAGCAGTTACTCTTTTCTTGAGAACTACGAGCAGTACTTC | CASSYSFLENYEQYF
TRBD2 | TRBJ2-7 | . | TRBV11-3 | TGTGCCAGCAGCCTTTACACTAGCGGCCCCTACGAGCAGTACTTC | CASSLYTSGPYEQYF
TRBD1 | TRBJ2-2 | . | TRBV15 | TGTGCCACCAGCAGAGAGGGCCAGGGGGCGGGGACCGGGGAGCTGTTTTTT | CATSREGQGAGTGELFF
. | TRBJ2-2 | . | TRBV5-1 | TGCGCCAGCAGCTTTTTACAGGGACCGGCCGGGGAGCTGTTTTTT | CASSFLQGPAGELFF
. | TRBJ2-7 | . | TRBV19 | TGTGCCAGTAGTATTGCCACGGCCTACGAGCAGTACTTC | CASSIATAYEQYF
. | TRBJ2-5 | many | TRBV28 | TGTGCCAGCAGTTATTTCCCTCGGCGTCGGGAGCAAGAGACCCAGTACTTC | CASSYFPRRREQETQYF
TRBD1 | TRBJ2-5 | . | TRBV5-1 | TGCGCCAGCAGCTTGGTGGGACAGGGTGGCCAAGAGACCCAGTACTTC | CASSLVGQGGQETQYF
. | TRBJ1-3 | . | TRBV7-2 | TGTGCCAGCAGCTTAGCTCAGAGGGCTAGCTCTGGAAACACCATATATTTT | CASSLAQRASSGNTIYF